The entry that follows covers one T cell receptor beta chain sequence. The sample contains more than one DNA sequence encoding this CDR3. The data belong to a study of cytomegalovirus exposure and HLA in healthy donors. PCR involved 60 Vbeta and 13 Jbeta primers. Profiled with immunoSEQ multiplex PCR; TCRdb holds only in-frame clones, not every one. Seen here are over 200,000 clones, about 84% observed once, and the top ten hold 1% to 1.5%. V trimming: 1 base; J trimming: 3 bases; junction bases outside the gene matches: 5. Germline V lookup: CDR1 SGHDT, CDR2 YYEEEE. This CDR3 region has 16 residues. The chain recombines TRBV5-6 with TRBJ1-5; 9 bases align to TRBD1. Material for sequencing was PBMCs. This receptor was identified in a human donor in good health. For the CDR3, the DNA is TGTGCCAGCAGCTTGTTCTGGGACAGGGACAATCAGCCCCAGCATTTT. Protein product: CASSLFWDRDNQPQHF.